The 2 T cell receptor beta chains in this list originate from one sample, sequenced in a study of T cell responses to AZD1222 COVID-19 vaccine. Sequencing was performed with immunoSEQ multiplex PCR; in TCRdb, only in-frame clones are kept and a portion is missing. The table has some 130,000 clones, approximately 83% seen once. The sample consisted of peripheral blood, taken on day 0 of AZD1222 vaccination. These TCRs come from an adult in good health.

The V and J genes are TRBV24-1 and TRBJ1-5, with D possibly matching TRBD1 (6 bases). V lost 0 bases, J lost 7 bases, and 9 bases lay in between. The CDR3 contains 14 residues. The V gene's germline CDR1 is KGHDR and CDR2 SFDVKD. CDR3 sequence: CATSDLAGDQPQHF. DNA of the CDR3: TGTGCCACCAGTGATTTGGCAGGGGACCAGCCCCAGCATTTT.

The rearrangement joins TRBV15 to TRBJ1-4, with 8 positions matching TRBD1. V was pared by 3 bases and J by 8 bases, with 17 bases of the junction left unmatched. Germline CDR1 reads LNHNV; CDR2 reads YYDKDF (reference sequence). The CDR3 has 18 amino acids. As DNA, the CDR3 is TGTGCCACCAGCAGCGTAATTACAACTCAGGGGGCGTACGAAAAACTGTTTTTT. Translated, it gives CATSSVITTQGAYEKLFF.